This is a list of T cell receptor beta chains from one sample in a study of shared clonotypes between healthy human individuals. TCRdb keeps only in-frame clones here, not all; method: immunoSEQ multiplex PCR. This table has 400,000 to 500,000 clones, roughly four fifths appearing once. Material: PBMCs. The receptors originated from a woman in her forties in good health. Some clones in this sample may be carry-over from other donors' samples. Each CDR3 is given without its conserved first and last residue. The order of the fields is V gene, J gene, CDR3 protein.

>TRBV7-3|TRBJ2-2
ASSLGGGDTGELF
>TRBV5-1|TRBJ2-7
ASSSYRGRVSSYEQY
>TRBV19|TRBJ2-5
ASSIGAGGQETQY
>TRBV5-4|TRBJ2-1
ASSFGGGSLSYNEQF
>TRBV11-3|TRBJ2-1
ASSPIGGVNEQF
>TRBV11-2|TRBJ2-7
ASSWGRTYEQY
>TRBV5-1|TRBJ2-1
ASSLRVAGGNEQF
>TRBV7-8|TRBJ2-5
ASSLAGLVQTQY
>TRBV6-1|TRBJ2-5
ASVTTKSPVTQY
>TRBV5-1|TRBJ2-6
ASSLGRNSGANVLT
>TRBV30|TRBJ1-1
ACWVQDTEAF
>TRBV21-1|TRBJ2-5
ASSHPTGGNQETQY
>TRBV10-2|TRBJ1-4
ASSEPRFRNEKLF
>TRBV19|TRBJ1-4
ASSPGWGNEKLF
>TRBV27|TRBJ2-2
ASSLGLALVRGELF
>TRBV19|TRBJ2-7
ASGTSGSPEQY
>TRBV7-8|TRBJ2-1
ASSPSGRAGNGEQF
>TRBV5-1|TRBJ1-1
ASSLLQGGGDTEAF
>TRBV15|TRBJ2-5
ATSRDLGRGEETQY
>TRBV29-1|TRBJ1-2
SVAGGVGNGYT
>TRBV12-5|TRBJ2-1
ASGSGTSGAGQF
>TRBV30|TRBJ2-2
AWRTTWTGELF
>TRBV19|TRBJ2-3
ASSTDRASSTDTQY
>TRBV5-1|TRBJ2-1
ASSLGQGPRGEQF
>TRBV27|TRBJ2-7
ASAERGYYEQY
>TRBV30|TRBJ1-2
AWSRAFNYGYT